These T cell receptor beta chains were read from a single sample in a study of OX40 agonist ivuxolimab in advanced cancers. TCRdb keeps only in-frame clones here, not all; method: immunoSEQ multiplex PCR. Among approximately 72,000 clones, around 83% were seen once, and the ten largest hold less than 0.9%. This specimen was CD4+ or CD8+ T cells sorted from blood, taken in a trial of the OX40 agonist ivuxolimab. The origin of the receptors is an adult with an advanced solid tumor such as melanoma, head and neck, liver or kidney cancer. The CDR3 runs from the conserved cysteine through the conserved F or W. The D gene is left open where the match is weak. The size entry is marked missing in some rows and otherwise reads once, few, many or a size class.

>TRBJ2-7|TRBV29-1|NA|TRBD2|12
TGCAGCGTTTATAGCGGGAGCTACGAGCAGTACTTC
CSVYSGSYEQYF
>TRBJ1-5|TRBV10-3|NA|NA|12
TGTGCCATCCTGCCAGGCGGTCAGCCCCAGCATTTT
CAILPGGQPQHF
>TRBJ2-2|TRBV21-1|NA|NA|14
TGTGCCAGCGGAACCCCAACAAGCACCGGGGAGCTGTTTTTT
CASGTPTSTGELFF
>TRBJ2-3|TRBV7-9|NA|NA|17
TGTGCCAGCAGCCCCGCCGTTAGGGCGGGGGCAAGGGATACGCAGTATTTT
CASSPAVRAGARDTQYF
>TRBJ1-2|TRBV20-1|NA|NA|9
TGCAGTGCTAGGCTTGGCTACACCTTC
CSARLGYTF
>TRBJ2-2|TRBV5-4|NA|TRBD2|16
TGTGCCAGCAGCCTATGGACTAGCCGGGGGACCGGGGAGCTGTTTTTT
CASSLWTSRGTGELFF
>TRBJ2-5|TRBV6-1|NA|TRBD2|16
TGTGCCAGCAGTGAAGGGCTAGCGGGGGGGTGGCAGACCCAGTACTTC
CASSEGLAGGWQTQYF
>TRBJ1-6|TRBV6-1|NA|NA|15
TGTGCCACCTTGACCCGTGGAGGAGGTAATTCACCCCTCCACTTT
CATLTRGGGNSPLHF
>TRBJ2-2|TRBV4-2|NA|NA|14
TGTGCCAGCAGCCAAGATCTTTGGGTCGGGGAGCTGTTTTTT
CASSQDLWVGELFF
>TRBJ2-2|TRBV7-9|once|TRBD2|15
TGTGCCAGCAGCCGACTAGCGGGAGTCGCCGGGGAGCTGTTTTTT
CASSRLAGVAGELFF
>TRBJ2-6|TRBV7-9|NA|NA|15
TGTGCCAGCAGCTTAGGACGCGCTGGGGCCAACGTCCTGACTTTC
CASSLGRAGANVLTF
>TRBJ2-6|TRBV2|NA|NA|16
TGTGCCAGCAAAAAGATCCAGGGGACTGGGGCCAACGTCCTGACTTTC
CASKKIQGTGANVLTF
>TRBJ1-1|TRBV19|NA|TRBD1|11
TGTGCTACGAGGGACAGGGGGTTTGCTTTCTTT
CATRDRGFAFF
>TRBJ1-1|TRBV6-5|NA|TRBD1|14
TGTGCCAGCAGTTCCGACAGGGCCGACACTGAAGCTTTCTTT
CASSSDRADTEAFF
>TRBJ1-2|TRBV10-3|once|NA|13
TGTGCCATCACGGCCTCCGGAGACTATGGCTACACCTTC
CAITASGDYGYTF
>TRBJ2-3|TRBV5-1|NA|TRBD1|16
TGCGCCAGCAGCTCGCAGGGGGCGTTGGGCACAGATACGCAGTATTTT
CASSSQGALGTDTQYF
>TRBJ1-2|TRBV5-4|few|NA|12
TGTGCCAGCAGCTTGGAGGCCGATGGCTACACCTTC
CASSLEADGYTF
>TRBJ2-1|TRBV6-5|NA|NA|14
TGTGCCAGCAAAGCGGGTTCTCCGGTCAATGAGCAGTTCTTC
CASKAGSPVNEQFF
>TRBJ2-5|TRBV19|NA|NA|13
TGTGCCAGTAGTTGGACAAGCAGAGAGACCCAGTACTTC
CASSWTSRETQYF
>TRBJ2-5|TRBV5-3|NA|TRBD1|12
TGTGCCAGCGGACAGGGCAGAGAGACCCAGTACTTC
CASGQGRETQYF
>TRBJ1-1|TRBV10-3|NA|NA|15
TGTGCCATCAGTGAGTCGAGCGGGAGTGGCACTGAAGCTTTCTTT
CAISESSGSGTEAFF
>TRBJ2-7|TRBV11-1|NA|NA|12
TGTGCCAGCAGCTTAGGGCAGACCGCGCAGTACTTC
CASSLGQTAQYF